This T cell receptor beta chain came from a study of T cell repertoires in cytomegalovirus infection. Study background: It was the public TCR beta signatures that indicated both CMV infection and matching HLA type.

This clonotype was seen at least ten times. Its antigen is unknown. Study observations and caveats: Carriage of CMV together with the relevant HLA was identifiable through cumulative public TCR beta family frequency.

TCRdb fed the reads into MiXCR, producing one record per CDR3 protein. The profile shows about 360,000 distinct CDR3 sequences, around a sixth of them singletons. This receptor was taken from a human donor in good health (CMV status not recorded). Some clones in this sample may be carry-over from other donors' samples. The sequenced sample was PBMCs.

The chain's CDR3 is CSASTGFSFMNTEAFF. DNA for the CDR3: TGCAGCGCCTCGACAGGTTTCTCTTTCATGAACACTGAAGCTTTCTTT. The rearrangement links TRBV29-1 to TRBJ1-1; tentative D call: TRBD1 (6 bases). V was clipped by 7 bases and J by 0 bases, with 21 bases between them. Germline lookup yields CDR1 SQVTM and CDR2 ANQGSEA. This CDR3 region has 16 residues.